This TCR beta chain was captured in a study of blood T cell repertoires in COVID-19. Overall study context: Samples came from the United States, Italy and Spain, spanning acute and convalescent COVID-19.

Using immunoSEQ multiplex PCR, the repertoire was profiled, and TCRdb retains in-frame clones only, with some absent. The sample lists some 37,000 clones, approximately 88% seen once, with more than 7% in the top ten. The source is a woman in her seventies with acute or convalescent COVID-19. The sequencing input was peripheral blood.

CDR3 bases: TGTGCCACCAGTGATGGGCAGAGCAGGAGCACAGATACGCAGTATTTT. Its translation: CATSDGQSRSTDTQYF. The chain combines TRBV24-1 with TRBJ2-3; no clear D gene. Trimming cost V 3 bases and J 0 bases, with 12 bases left between them. The CDR3 runs to 16 residues. Germline CDR1 KGHDR, CDR2 SFDVKD.